The rows below give T cell receptor beta chains drawn from one sample of a study of PD-L1 blockade in urothelial cancer. Profiled with immunoSEQ multiplex PCR; TCRdb holds only in-frame clones, not every one. The sample has about 56,000 clones; 85% are singletons. The sample was PBMCs, taken around atezolizumab (anti-PD-L1) treatment. All receptors come from a man between 65 and 85 years old with urothelial cancer. CDR3s leave out the opening cysteine and the closing phenylalanine or tryptophan.

V,CDR3
TRBV27,ASSPKTGTSGSNEQF
TRBV25-1,ASSPGQGVGKLF
TRBV19,ASSTAGGPAYEQY
TRBV7-7,ASSLGQEETQY
TRBV27,ASSSGGGLALYNEQF
TRBV7-9,ASSLSDSPVGQY
TRBV19,AVRVRGYGYT
TRBV2,ASTLDRGRYEQY
TRBV29-1,SVGARGSGGNTIY
TRBV5-6,ASSFLGGNAGELF
TRBV12-2,ASRVRGLEKTNEKLF
TRBV28,ASSPGQGAGQPQH
TRBV27,ASSSGTGGEQY
TRBV30,AWDRPGSRGYT
TRBV18,ASSPQDRRNGELF
TRBV27,ASSSGPGPQYGYT
TRBV15,ATTPGQGLYGYT
TRBV10-3,AISESSYEQY
TRBV27,ASSSLDDYEQY
TRBV19,ATSEGGVDYNEQF
TRBV10-2,ASTAQGTETQY
TRBV30,AWSAPEEGEKLF
TRBV2,ASNRQASHEQY
TRBV6-1,ASSEDGDSGNTIY
TRBV20-1,SARLQIYAY
TRBV27,ASIGTGTYEQY
TRBV7-3,ASSSTSGSGGTQY
TRBV7-9,ASSGPRTPPYEQF
TRBV9,ASSPRPTGRSYGYT
TRBV5-4,ASSFTGILGEF
TRBV4-1,ASSQHHPSDGYNEQF
TRBV4-2,ASSQDFVLAGDEQY
TRBV10-3,AISESIRGEAF
TRBV4-2,ASSHGQGGAF
TRBV9,ASSVGEVNTEAF
TRBV4-2,ASSPQTEGKNTEAF
TRBV28,ASSPGFGRGLSSYNEQF
TRBV6-5,ASTNRTGIYEQY
TRBV5-8,ASSPGQGGANYGYT
TRBV27,ASSSKVRGASNYGYT
TRBV29-1,SGQGGLVNTEAF
TRBV29-1,SVEPRDSYTGELF
TRBV5-4,ASSLDTDTEAF
TRBV27,ASSVEGRTEAF
TRBV28,ASSSSQGNNQPQH
TRBV7-9,ASSLAGQGNTIY
TRBV29-1,SVLRELYQETQY
TRBV29-1,SVEDRVVAVGGYT
TRBV7-6,ASSDQSSVGEQF
TRBV15,ATSRGAGYQETQY
TRBV11-2,ASSPQGGSSTDTQY
TRBV6-6,ASSPQGGSSYNEQF
TRBV19,ASSILGQGDQPQH
TRBV29-1,SVGLAVGEQY
TRBV11-3,ASSSGLAGGTYEQY
TRBV5-3,ARHRDKLSYEQY
TRBV7-9,ASSPGTPGAYEQY
TRBV6-5,ASSYSRASGTDTQY
TRBV28,ASSSGTYPYEQY